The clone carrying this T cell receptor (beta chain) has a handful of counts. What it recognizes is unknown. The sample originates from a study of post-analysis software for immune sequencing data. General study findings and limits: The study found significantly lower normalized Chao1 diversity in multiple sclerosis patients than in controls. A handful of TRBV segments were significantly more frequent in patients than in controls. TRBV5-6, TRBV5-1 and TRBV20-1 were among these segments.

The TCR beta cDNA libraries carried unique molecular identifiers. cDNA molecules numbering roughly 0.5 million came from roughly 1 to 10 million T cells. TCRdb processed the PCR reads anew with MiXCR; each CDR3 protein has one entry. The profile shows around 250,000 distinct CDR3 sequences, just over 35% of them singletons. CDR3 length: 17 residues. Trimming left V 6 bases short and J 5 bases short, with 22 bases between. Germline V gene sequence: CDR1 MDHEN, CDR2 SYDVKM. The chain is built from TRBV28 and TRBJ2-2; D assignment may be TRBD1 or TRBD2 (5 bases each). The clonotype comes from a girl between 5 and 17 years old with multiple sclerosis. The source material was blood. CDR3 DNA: TGTGCCAGCAGCCCCGAGAGGGGCGGACCGCGTACCGGGGAGCTGTTTTTT. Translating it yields CASSPERGGPRTGELFF.